Below, 32 T cell receptor beta chains from the same sample are listed, as sequenced in a study of radiotherapy plus CTLA-4 blockade in lung cancer. Libraries were prepared by immunoSEQ multiplex PCR; TCRdb keeps only in-frame clonotypes and omits some of them. The table lists 14,000 to 15,000 clones, around three quarters of them singletons, with roughly 46% in the top ten. The source was peripheral blood, collected from a patient treated with radiotherapy plus ipilimumab. The source of these receptors is a human donor with non-small cell lung cancer whose response to radiotherapy plus ipilimumab could not be evaluated.

The chain uses TRBV11-2 and TRBJ1-1; 7 bases map to TRBD1. This CDR3 has 15 residues. The germline V gene has CDR1 SGHAT and CDR2 FQNNGV. The trim removed 2 bases at V and 4 bases at J, leaving 7 bases unmatched. The CDR3 DNA is TGTGCCAGCAGCTTACCACAGGGGCTGGGCACTGAAGCTTTCTTT. It yields the protein CASSLPQGLGTEAFF.

The V gene is TRBV30, the J gene TRBJ2-6; tentatively, D is TRBD1 (6 bases). Germline values: CDR1 GTSNPN, CDR2 SVGIG (reference sequence). V lost 5 bases and J 4 bases, leaving 12 bases between the germline ends. The CDR3 length is 14 residues. CDR3 sequence reads: CAWGTGRGANVLTF. In DNA, the CDR3 is TGTGCCTGGGGAACAGGGAGAGGGGCCAACGTCCTGACTTTC.

V is TRBV19 and J is TRBJ1-1; the D gene is possibly TRBD1 (6 bases). Trimming took off 6 bases at V and 0 bases at J, with 11 bases between the two ends. In germline, CDR1 is LNHDA, CDR2 SQIVND (reference sequence). CDR3 length: 14 amino acids. The CDR3 DNA follows: TGTGCCAGTAGCCTGACAGGAATGAACACTGAAGCTTTCTTT. Translation: CASSLTGMNTEAFF.

The V call is TRBV5-6, the J call TRBJ1-1; the match to TRBD1 covers 10 bases. In germline, CDR1 is SGHDT, CDR2 YYEEEE. This CDR3 has 17 residues. With 4 bases clipped from V and 0 bases from J, the junction kept 9 bases outside the gene matches. DNA for the CDR3: TGTGCCAGCAGCAACGTCCCGGGACAGGGGATGAACACTGAAGCTTTCTTT. It encodes CASSNVPGQGMNTEAFF.

This clone occurred a few times. The chain links TRBV5-6 to TRBJ1-2; no definite D call. Germline values: CDR1 SGHDT, CDR2 YYEEEE. The V and J ends lost 3 bases and 3 bases respectively, with 18 bases between them. The CDR3 spans 16 residues. CDR3 sequence reads: CASSYSSGSVYYGYTF. The DNA for the CDR3 is TGTGCCAGCAGCTACTCCTCGGGGAGCGTGTACTATGGCTACACCTTC.

The CDR3 sequence is CASSAVAPYEQYF. The CDR3 nucleotides are TGTGCCAGCAGCGCTGTGGCACCCTACGAGCAGTACTTC. The chain links TRBV5-4 to TRBJ2-7, with D uncertain. V lost 4 bases, J lost 2 bases, and 10 bases lay in between. The CDR3 extends over 13 amino acids. Germline CDR1 is SGHNT and CDR2 is YYREEE (reference sequence).

This chain connects TRBV27 to TRBJ1-2, with D possibly being TRBD1 (5 bases). Between the trimmed V and J ends, which lost 6 bases and 4 bases, there was a span of 12 bases. Germline V gene lookup returns CDR1 MNHEY and CDR2 SMNVEV (reference sequence). The CDR3 loop spans 13 amino acids. CDR3 residues: CASSLRQSYGYTF. CDR3 DNA sequence: TGTGCCAGCAGCCTCCGACAGAGCTATGGCTACACCTTC.

V gene TRBV5-4 combines with J gene TRBJ1-1; the D is unclear. Germline CDR1 and CDR2: SGHNT and YYREEE (reference sequence). V was pared by 4 bases and J by 3 bases, with 10 bases between. There are 13 residues in the CDR3. The CDR3 sequence: CASSTDQDTEAFF. CDR3 DNA sequence: TGTGCCAGCAGCACGGATCAGGACACTGAAGCTTTCTTT.

The rearrangement uses TRBV30 and TRBJ2-1, with D tentatively TRBD1 (5 bases). The V end was cut by 0 bases, the J end by 9 bases, with 12 bases between. Germline V gene lookup returns CDR1 GTSNPN and CDR2 SVGIG (reference sequence). The CDR3 sequence is 13 residues long. Written as DNA, the CDR3 is TGTGCCTGGAGTGTTTACCAGGGTAGTGAGCAGTTCTTC. Its protein product is CAWSVYQGSEQFF. Combining the CDR3 with reference TRBV30 and TRBJ2-1 gives the whole variable domain SQTIHQWPATLVQPVGSPLSLECTVEGTSNPNLYWYRQAAGRGLQLLFYSVGIGQISSEVPQNLSASRPQDRQFILSSKKLLLSDSGFYLCAWSVYQGSEQFFGPGTRLTVL.

This clone came up once. CDR3 region: CASSFGSTGGSPLHF. CDR3 DNA: TGTGCCAGCAGTTTTGGATCGACCGGGGGGTCACCCCTCCACTTT. This rearrangement joins TRBV27 to TRBJ1-6, with a possible D match to TRBD1 (5 bases). The CDR3 is 15 residues long. Trimming took off 3 bases at V and 10 bases at J, with 16 bases between the two ends. Per germline, CDR1 MNHEY and CDR2 SMNVEV (reference sequence).

The chain combines TRBV2 with TRBJ1-1, with D tentatively TRBD1 (5 bases). There are 14 residues in the CDR3. Between the trimmed V and J ends, which lost 4 bases and 0 bases, there was a span of 9 bases. Per germline, CDR1 SNHLY and CDR2 FYNNEI. As DNA, the CDR3 is TGTGCCAGCAGTGGCCAGACAGTGAACACTGAAGCTTTCTTT. Protein sequence: CASSGQTVNTEAFF.

The V call is TRBV6-5, the J call TRBJ2-2; possibly TRBD2 for D (5 bases). Germline V gives CDR1 MNHEY, CDR2 SVGAGI. The CDR3 loop spans 15 amino acids. The V end was cut by 10 bases, the J end by 0 bases, with 15 bases between. CDR3 nucleotides: TGTGCCATCTCAGCGACGGGGTCGAACACCGGGGAGCTGTTTTTT. This encodes CAISATGSNTGELFF.

The V call is TRBV19, the J call TRBJ2-2; TRBD1 is a possible D gene (5 bases). The V and J ends lost 3 bases and 5 bases respectively, with 10 bases between them. CDR3 size: 14 residues. CDR1 and CDR2 (germline): LNHDA, SQIVND (reference sequence). The DNA for the CDR3 is TGTGCCAGTAGTATCGACAGTTGGACCGGGGAGCTGTTTTTT. It codes for CASSIDSWTGELFF.

This clone has just one count. The chain couples TRBV28 to TRBJ1-5; maybe TRBD1 (5 bases). Germline V gene sequence: CDR1 MDHEN, CDR2 SYDVKM. V lost 6 bases and J 3 bases, leaving 15 bases between the germline ends. This CDR3 region has 15 residues. The CDR3 sequence is CASSPSSGSNQPQHF. CDR3 sequence (DNA): TGTGCCAGCAGCCCATCCTCAGGGTCCAATCAGCCCCAGCATTTT.

This clone was observed a few times. V gene TRBV9 combines with J gene TRBJ1-1; 7 bases line up with TRBD1. The germline gives CDR1 SGDLS, CDR2 YYNGEE. The V gene end was trimmed by 0 bases and the J gene end by 4 bases; junction bases not matched to a gene: 12. The CDR3 runs to 17 residues. CDR3 loop: CASSVGRKDRRGTEAFF. The CDR3 DNA reads TGTGCCAGCAGCGTAGGTCGGAAGGACAGGAGGGGCACTGAAGCTTTCTTT.

In DNA, the CDR3 is TGTGCCAGCAGTAGAACTAGCGGGGGGGATACGCAGTATTTT. This codes for CASSRTSGGDTQYF. This chain joins TRBV6-5 and TRBJ2-3; 12 bases agree with TRBD2. The V gene end was trimmed by 5 bases and the J gene end by 6 bases; junction bases not matched to a gene: 3. CDR1 is MNHEY and CDR2 is SVGAGI in the germline V gene. This CDR3 has 14 amino acids.

The genes are TRBV7-6 and TRBJ1-6; TRBD1 agrees at 7 bases. V was pared by 3 bases and J by 6 bases, with 8 bases of the junction left unmatched. This CDR3 contains 16 residues. CDR1 is SGHVS and CDR2 is FNYEAQ in the germline V gene. The CDR3, as DNA: TGTGCCAGCAGCTTTGAACCGGGACAGCTTAATTCACCCCTCCACTTT. Translating gives CASSFEPGQLNSPLHF.

The chain couples TRBV19 to TRBJ2-4; the D gene is possibly TRBD2 (7 bases). CDR3 length: 16 amino acids. The germline V gene encodes CDR1 LNHDA and CDR2 SQIVND (reference sequence). V lost 10 bases to trimming and J lost 0 bases, with 19 bases between them. This chain's CDR3 is CATSPRGGIAKNIQYF. CDR3 DNA: TGTGCCACCTCCCCTAGGGGGGGGATAGCCAAAAACATTCAGTACTTC. The whole variable domain, filled in from reference TRBV19 and TRBJ2-4, reads DGGITQSPKYLFRKEGQNVTLSCEQNLNHDAMYWYRQDPGQGLRLIYYSQIVNDFQKGDIAEGYSVSREKKESFPLTVTSAQKNPTAFYLCATSPRGGIAKNIQYFGAGTRLSVL.

V usage is TRBV2 and J usage is TRBJ1-5, with D unclear. Per germline, CDR1 SNHLY and CDR2 FYNNEI. The CDR3 is made up of 13 amino acids. Deletions cut 6 bases from V and 5 bases from J, with 11 bases between. The CDR3 DNA follows: TGTGCCAGCAGCCAGGACTCCTATCAGCCCCAGCATTTT. This encodes CASSQDSYQPQHF. The full variable domain, rest sourced from reference TRBV2 and TRBJ1-5, is EPEVTQTPSHQVTQMGQEVILRCVPISNHLYFYWYRQILGQKVEFLVSFYNNEISEKSEIFDDQFSVERPDGSNFTLKIRSTKLEDSAMYFCASSQDSYQPQHFGDGTRLSIL.

V and J are TRBV5-1 and TRBJ1-1; TRBD1 matches at 8 bases. Looked up from germline, CDR1 is SGHRS and CDR2 is YFSETQ. The J segment lost 0 bases and the V segment lost 4 bases, leaving 8 bases of the junction unmatched. The CDR3 is made up of 16 amino acids. This chain's CDR3 is CASSPGQGDMNTEAFF. The CDR3 nucleotides are TGCGCCAGCAGCCCTGGACAGGGTGACATGAACACTGAAGCTTTCTTT.

This chain connects TRBV13 to TRBJ1-1; TRBD1 matches 10 bases. The ends lost 7 bases at V and 4 bases at J; junction bases unmatched: 6. The CDR3 consists of 14 residues. The germline V gene has CDR1 PRHDT and CDR2 FYEKMQ (reference sequence). The CDR3 region has the DNA TGTGCCAGCACCCGGAGGACAGGGGGCACTGAAGCTTTCTTT. Its translation: CASTRRTGGTEAFF.

The chain couples TRBV5-1 to TRBJ1-1; D not certain. CDR1 and CDR2 (germline): SGHRS, YFSETQ. Trimming removed 4 bases from V and 0 bases from J, with 13 bases in between. The CDR3 spans 15 residues. The CDR3 sequence is CASSPITALNTEAFF. The DNA for the CDR3 is TGCGCCAGCAGCCCCATCACAGCCCTGAACACTGAAGCTTTCTTT.

This CDR3 reads CAWSVAGDDGYTF. DNA for the CDR3: TGTGCCTGGAGTGTTGCAGGGGACGATGGCTACACCTTC. The V call is TRBV30, the J call TRBJ1-2; D may be TRBD1 (6 bases). There are 13 residues in the CDR3. Germline V gene sequence: CDR1 GTSNPN, CDR2 SVGIG (reference sequence). The germline V and J ends were trimmed by 0 bases and 6 bases, with 11 bases remaining between them.

V is TRBV19 and J is TRBJ2-5; D might be TRBD1 (6 bases). Germline V gene lookup returns CDR1 LNHDA and CDR2 SQIVND (reference sequence). The V end was cut by 6 bases, the J end by 4 bases, with 21 bases between. The CDR3 is made up of 16 amino acids. Here the CDR3 reads CASSVDMTGFLETQYF. CDR3 DNA sequence: TGTGCCAGTAGCGTCGATATGACAGGTTTTTTAGAGACCCAGTACTTC.

The chain has TRBV7-8 and TRBJ1-3; D remains unclear. The CDR3 totals 17 residues. The V gene lost 1 base and the J gene lost 0 bases, with 13 bases spanning the gap. The V gene's germline CDR1 is SGHVS and CDR2 FQNEAQ. CDR3 nucleotide sequence: TGTGCCAGCAGCTTAGGGGAGGGCTCTTCCTCTGGAAACACCATATATTTT. Translation gives CASSLGEGSSSGNTIYF.

This clone was picked up a small number of times. This rearrangement joins TRBV5-1 to TRBJ1-4; the D is unclear. The CDR3 loop spans 14 amino acids. V shed 1 base and J shed 4 bases, with 8 bases lying between them. Germline CDR1 reads SGHRS; CDR2 reads YFSETQ. CDR3 amino acids: CASSLNSLNEKLFF. Written as DNA, the CDR3 is TGCGCCAGCAGCTTGAATAGTCTTAATGAAAAACTGTTTTTT. Full variable domain (rest looked up from reference TRBV5-1 and TRBJ1-4): KAGVTQTPRYLIKTRGQQVTLSCSPISGHRSVSWYQQTPGQGLQFLFEYFSETQRNKGNFPGRFSGRQFSNSRSEMNVSTLELGDSALYLCASSLNSLNEKLFFGSGTQLSVL.

The chain joins TRBV5-6 to TRBJ2-7, with 9 nucleotides matching TRBD1. V shed 1 base, J shed 3 bases, and the junction held 8 bases outside the gene matches. The CDR3 is 16 amino acids. CDR1 SGHDT and CDR2 YYEEEE come from the germline V gene. The CDR3 reads CASSLPGTGIFYEQYV. CDR3 DNA: TGTGCCAGCAGCTTGCCCGGGACAGGGATTTTCTACGAGCAGTACGTC.

This clone was detected once. CDR3 region: CASSLQGLANEKLFF. The CDR3 nucleotides read TGTGCCAGCAGCTTACAGGGGCTGGCTAATGAAAAACTGTTTTTT. The chain employs TRBV7-2 and TRBJ1-4; D may be TRBD1 (6 bases). Germline V gene sequence: CDR1 SGHTA, CDR2 FQGNSA. Trimming removed 2 bases from V and 3 bases from J, with 10 bases in between. This CDR3 is 15 amino acids long.

This sequence joins TRBV5-1 and TRBJ2-3; 8 nucleotides agree with TRBD2. The germline CDR1 and CDR2 sequences are SGHRS and YFSETQ. The CDR3 extends over 15 amino acids. The trim removed 6 bases at V and 0 bases at J, leaving 6 bases unmatched. In DNA form, the CDR3 reads TGCGCCAGCATTCGGGAGCGGGGGAGCACAGATACGCAGTATTTT. Amino acid sequence: CASIRERGSTDTQYF.

This clone was detected only a few times. This chain connects TRBV5-1 to TRBJ2-1; D not resolved. The V and J ends lost 0 bases and 4 bases respectively, with 8 bases between them. This CDR3 is 14 amino acids long. In germline, CDR1 is SGHRS, CDR2 YFSETQ. CDR3 sequence: CASSLGSSYNEQFF. CDR3 nucleotide sequence: TGCGCCAGCAGCTTGGGATCCAGTTACAATGAGCAGTTCTTC.

The sample holds one count of this clone. The chain uses TRBV6-1 and TRBJ2-3, with D tentatively TRBD1 (6 bases). This CDR3 region has 14 residues. Germline V gene data show CDR1 as MNHNS and CDR2 as SASEGT. Trimming took 2 bases from V and 6 from J, leaving 12 bases between them. CDR3 nucleotides: TGTGCCAGCAGTGAATTAGGGGGACGGGATACGCAGTATTTT. This gives the protein CASSELGGRDTQYF.

This clone was observed a few times. The chain employs TRBV9 and TRBJ2-2; 9 bases fit TRBD2. In germline, CDR1 is SGDLS, CDR2 YYNGEE. CDR3 size: 16 residues. The ends lost 4 bases at V and 1 base at J; junction bases unmatched: 5. In nucleotides, the CDR3 is TGTGCCAGCAGCAACCGCGGGGGGGGGAACACCGGGGAGCTGTTTTTT. Translation gives CASSNRGGGNTGELFF.